This T cell receptor beta chain is drawn from a study of patients with pleural tuberculosis. One entry per CDR3 protein results from TCRdb running MiXCR on the reads. This table holds roughly 27,000 distinct CDR3 sequences, 18% found once. The clonotype comes from a human donor with pleural tuberculosis. Sample: peripheral blood.

CDR3: CASRADRGRSSYNEQFF. CDR3 nucleotides: TGTGCCAGCAGGGCGGACAGGGGGAGAAGCTCCTACAATGAGCAGTTCTTC. The chain recombines TRBV27 with TRBJ2-1, with 10 bases that match TRBD1. The germline gives CDR1 MNHEY, CDR2 SMNVEV (reference sequence). The CDR3 is 17 residues long. With V trimmed by 6 bases and J by 0 bases, 8 bases remained unmatched.